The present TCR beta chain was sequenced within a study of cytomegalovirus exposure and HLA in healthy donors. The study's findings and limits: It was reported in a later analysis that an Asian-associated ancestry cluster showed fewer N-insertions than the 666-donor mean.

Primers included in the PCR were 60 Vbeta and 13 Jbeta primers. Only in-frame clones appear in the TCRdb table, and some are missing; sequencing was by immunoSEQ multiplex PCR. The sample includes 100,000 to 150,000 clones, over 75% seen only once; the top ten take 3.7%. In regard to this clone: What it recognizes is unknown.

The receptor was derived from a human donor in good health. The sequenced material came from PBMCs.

The CDR3 protein is CASRPGGYEQYF. The CDR3 bases are TGTGCCAGCAGGCCGGGTGGGTACGAGCAGTACTTC. The rearrangement links TRBV28 to TRBJ2-7, with D unresolved. The length of the CDR3 is 12 residues. V was cut by 6 bases and J by 4 bases, with 10 bases left in between. Germline CDR1 and CDR2: MDHEN and SYDVKM.